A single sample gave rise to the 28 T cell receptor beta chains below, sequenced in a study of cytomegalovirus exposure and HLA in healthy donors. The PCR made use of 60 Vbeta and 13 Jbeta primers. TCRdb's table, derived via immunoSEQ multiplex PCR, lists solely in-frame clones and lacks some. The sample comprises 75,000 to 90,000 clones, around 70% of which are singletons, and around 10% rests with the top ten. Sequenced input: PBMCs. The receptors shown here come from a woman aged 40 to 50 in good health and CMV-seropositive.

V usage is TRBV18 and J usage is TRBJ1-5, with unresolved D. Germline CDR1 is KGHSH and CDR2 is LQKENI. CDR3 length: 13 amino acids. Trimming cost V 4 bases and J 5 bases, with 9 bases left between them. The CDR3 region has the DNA TGTGCCAGCTCACTCCACCAGGATCAGCCCCAGCATTTT. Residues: CASSLHQDQPQHF.

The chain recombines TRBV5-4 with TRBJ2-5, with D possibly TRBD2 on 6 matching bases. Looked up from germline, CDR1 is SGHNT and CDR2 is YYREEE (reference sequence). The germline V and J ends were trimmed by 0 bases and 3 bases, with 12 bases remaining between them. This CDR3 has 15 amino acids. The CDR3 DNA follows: TGTGCCAGCAGCTTGGTGGGCAGGAGGGAAGAGACCCAGTACTTC. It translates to CASSLVGRREETQYF.

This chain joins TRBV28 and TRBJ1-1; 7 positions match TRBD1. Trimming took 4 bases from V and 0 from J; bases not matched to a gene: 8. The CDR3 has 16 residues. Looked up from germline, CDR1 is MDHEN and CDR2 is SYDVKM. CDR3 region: CASSYKAGGMNTEAFF. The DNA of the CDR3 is TGTGCCAGCAGTTATAAGGCAGGGGGTATGAACACTGAAGCTTTCTTT.

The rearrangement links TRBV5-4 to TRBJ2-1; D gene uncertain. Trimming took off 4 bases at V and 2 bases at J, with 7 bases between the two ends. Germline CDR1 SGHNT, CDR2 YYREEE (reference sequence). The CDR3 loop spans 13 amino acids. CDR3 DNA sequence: TGTGCCAGCAGCGCCGACACCTACAATGAGCAGTTCTTC. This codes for CASSADTYNEQFF.

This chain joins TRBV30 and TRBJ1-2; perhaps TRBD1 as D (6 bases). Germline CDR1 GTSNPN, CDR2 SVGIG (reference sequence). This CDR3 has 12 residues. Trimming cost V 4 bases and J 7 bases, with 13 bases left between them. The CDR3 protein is CAWNSGVVGYTF. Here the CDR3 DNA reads TGTGCCTGGAATTCAGGGGTCGTTGGCTACACCTTC.

The CDR3 nucleotides read TGTGCCAGTAGTATAGGGTCTAGCGGGGATACGCAGTATTTT. Its translation: CASSIGSSGDTQYF. V gene TRBV19 combines with J gene TRBJ2-3; 8 bases fit TRBD2. The V gene's germline CDR1 is LNHDA and CDR2 SQIVND (reference sequence). With V trimmed by 1 base and J by 6 bases, 3 bases remained unmatched. There are 14 residues in the CDR3.

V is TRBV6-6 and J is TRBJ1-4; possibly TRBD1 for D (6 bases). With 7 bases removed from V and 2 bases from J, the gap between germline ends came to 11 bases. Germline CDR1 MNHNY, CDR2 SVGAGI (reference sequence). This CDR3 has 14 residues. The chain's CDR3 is CASKNRVTNEKLFF. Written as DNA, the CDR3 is TGTGCCAGCAAAAACAGGGTTACTAATGAAAAACTGTTTTTT.

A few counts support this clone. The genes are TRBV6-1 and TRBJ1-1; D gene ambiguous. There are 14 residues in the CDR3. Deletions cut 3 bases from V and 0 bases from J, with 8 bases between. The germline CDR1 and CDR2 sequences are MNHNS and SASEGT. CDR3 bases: TGTGCCAGCAGTGAGGCAGGTCTGAACACTGAAGCTTTCTTT. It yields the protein CASSEAGLNTEAFF.

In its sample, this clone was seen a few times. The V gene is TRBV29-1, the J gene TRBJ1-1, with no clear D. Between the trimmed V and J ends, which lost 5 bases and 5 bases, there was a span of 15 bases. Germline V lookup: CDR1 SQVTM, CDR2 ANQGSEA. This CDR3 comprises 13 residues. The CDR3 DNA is TGCAGCGTTTGGTCCGCTGAGAGGACTGAAGCTTTCTTT. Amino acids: CSVWSAERTEAFF.

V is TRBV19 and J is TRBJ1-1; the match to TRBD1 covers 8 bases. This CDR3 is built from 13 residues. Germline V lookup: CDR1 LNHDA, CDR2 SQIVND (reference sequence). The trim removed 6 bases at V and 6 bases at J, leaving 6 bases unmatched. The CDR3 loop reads CASSAPGGSEAFF. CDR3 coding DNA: TGTGCCAGTAGCGCCCCAGGGGGCTCTGAAGCTTTCTTT.

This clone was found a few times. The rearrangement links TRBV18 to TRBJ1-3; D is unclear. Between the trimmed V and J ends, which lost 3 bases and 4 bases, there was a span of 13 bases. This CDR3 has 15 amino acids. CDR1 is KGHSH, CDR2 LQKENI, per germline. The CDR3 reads CASSPDAAHGNTIYF. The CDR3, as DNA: TGTGCCAGCTCACCTGATGCGGCGCACGGAAACACCATATATTTT. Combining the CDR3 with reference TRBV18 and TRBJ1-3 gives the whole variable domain NAGVMQNPRHLVRRRGQEARLRCSPMKGHSHVYWYRQLPEEGLKFMVYLQKENIIDESGMPKERFSAEFPKEGPSILRIQQVVRGDSAAYFCASSPDAAHGNTIYFGEGSWLTVV.

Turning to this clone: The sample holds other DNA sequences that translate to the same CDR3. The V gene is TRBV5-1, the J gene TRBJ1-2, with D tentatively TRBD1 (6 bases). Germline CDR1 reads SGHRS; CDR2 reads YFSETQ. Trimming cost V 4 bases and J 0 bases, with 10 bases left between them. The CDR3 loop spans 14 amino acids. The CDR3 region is CASSEGQTNYGYTF. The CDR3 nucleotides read TGCGCCAGCAGCGAAGGACAGACTAACTATGGCTACACCTTC.

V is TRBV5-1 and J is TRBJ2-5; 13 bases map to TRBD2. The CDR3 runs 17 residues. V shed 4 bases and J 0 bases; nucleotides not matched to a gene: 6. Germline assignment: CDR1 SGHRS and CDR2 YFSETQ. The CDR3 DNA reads TGCGCCAGCAGCACGGGACTAGCGGGGCGGTACCAAGAGACCCAGTACTTC. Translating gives CASSTGLAGRYQETQYF. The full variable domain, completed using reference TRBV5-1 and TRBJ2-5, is KAGVTQTPRYLIKTRGQQVTLSCSPISGHRSVSWYQQTPGQGLQFLFEYFSETQRNKGNFPGRFSGRQFSNSRSEMNVSTLELGDSALYLCASSTGLAGRYQETQYFGPGTRLLVL.

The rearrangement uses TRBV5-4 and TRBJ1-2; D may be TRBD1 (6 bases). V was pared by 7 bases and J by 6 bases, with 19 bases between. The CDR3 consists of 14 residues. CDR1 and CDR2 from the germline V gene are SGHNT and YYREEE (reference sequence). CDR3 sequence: CASAFQGRVNGYTF. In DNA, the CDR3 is TGTGCCAGCGCTTTTCAGGGGCGCGTCAATGGCTACACCTTC.

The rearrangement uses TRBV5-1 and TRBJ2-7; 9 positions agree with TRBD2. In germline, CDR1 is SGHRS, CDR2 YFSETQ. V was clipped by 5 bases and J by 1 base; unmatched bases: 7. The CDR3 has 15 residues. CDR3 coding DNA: TGCGCCAGCAGAACGACTAGCGGAAATTCCTACGAGCAGTACTTC. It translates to CASRTTSGNSYEQYF.

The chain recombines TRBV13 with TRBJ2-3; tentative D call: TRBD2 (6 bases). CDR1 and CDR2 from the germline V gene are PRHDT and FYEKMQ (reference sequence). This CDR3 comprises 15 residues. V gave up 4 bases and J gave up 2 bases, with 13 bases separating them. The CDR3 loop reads CASSWSGRNTDTQYF. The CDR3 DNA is TGTGCCAGCAGCTGGAGCGGGCGAAACACAGATACGCAGTATTTT.

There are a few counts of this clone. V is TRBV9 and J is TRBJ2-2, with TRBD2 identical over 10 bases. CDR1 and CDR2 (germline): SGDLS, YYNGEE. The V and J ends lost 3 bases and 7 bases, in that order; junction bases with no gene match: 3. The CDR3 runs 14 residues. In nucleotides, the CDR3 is TGTGCCAGCAGCGGAGCGGGGGGGGGCGGGGAGCTGTTTTTT. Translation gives CASSGAGGGGELFF.

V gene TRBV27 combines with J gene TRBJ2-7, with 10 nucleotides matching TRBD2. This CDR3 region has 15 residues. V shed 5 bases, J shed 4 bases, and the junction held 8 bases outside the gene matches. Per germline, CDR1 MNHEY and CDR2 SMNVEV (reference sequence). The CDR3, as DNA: TGTGCCAGCAGTGCGACACCGGGACTAGCGTACGAGCAGTACTTC. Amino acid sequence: CASSATPGLAYEQYF.

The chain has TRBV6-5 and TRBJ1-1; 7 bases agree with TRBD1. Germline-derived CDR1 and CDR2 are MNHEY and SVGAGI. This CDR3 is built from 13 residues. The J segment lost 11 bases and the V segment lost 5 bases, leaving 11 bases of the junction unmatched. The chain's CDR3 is CASSLLTTGPAFF. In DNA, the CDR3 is TGTGCCAGCAGTCTACTCACGACAGGGCCTGCTTTCTTT.

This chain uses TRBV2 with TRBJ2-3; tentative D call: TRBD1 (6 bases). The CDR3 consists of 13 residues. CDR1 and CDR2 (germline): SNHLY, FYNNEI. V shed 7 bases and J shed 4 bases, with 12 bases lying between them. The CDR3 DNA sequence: TGTGCCAGCACCACGACAGGAGCAGATACGCAGTATTTT. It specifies CASTTTGADTQYF. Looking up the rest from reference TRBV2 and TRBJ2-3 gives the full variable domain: EPEVTQTPSHQVTQMGQEVILRCVPISNHLYFYWYRQILGQKVEFLVSFYNNEISEKSEIFDDQFSVERPDGSNFTLKIRSTKLEDSAMYFCASTTTGADTQYFGPGTRLTVL.

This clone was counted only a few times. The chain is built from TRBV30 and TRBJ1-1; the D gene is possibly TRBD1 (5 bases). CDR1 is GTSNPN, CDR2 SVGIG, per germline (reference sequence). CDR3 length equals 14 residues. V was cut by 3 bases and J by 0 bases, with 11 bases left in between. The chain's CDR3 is CAWRKTDMNTEAFF. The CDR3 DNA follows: TGTGCCTGGAGGAAGACAGATATGAACACTGAAGCTTTCTTT.

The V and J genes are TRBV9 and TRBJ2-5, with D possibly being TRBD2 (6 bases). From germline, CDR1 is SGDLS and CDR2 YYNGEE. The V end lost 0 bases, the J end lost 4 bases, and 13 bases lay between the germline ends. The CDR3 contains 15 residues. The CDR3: CASSVGGLGGETQYF. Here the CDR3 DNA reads TGTGCCAGCAGCGTAGGAGGGTTGGGGGGAGAGACCCAGTACTTC.

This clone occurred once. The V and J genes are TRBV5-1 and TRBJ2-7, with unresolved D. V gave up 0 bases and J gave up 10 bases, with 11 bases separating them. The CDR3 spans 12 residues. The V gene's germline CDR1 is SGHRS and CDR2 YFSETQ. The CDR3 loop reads CASSLETSTQYF. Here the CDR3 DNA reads TGCGCCAGCAGCTTGGAGACTTCCACCCAGTACTTC.

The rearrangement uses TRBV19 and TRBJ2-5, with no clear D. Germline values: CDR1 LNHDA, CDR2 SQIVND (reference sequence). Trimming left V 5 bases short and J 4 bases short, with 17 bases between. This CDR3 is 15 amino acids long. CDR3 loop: CASSRLVGLPETQYF. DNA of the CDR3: TGTGCCAGTAGTCGCCTGGTGGGCCTCCCAGAGACCCAGTACTTC. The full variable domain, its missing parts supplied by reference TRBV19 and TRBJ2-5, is DGGITQSPKYLFRKEGQNVTLSCEQNLNHDAMYWYRQDPGQGLRLIYYSQIVNDFQKGDIAEGYSVSREKKESFPLTVTSAQKNPTAFYLCASSRLVGLPETQYFGPGTRLLVL.

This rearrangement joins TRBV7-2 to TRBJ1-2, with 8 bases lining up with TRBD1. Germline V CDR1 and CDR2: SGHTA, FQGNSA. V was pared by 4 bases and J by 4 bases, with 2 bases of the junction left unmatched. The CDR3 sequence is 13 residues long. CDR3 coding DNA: TGTGCCAGCAGCTCCGGACAGGGCTATGGCTACACCTTC. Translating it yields CASSSGQGYGYTF.

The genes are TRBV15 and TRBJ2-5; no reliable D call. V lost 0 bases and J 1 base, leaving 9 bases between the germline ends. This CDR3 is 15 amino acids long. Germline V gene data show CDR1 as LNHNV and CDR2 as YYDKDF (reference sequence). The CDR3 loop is CATSRDPSSQETQYF. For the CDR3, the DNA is TGTGCCACCAGCAGAGATCCTTCTTCCCAAGAGACCCAGTACTTC. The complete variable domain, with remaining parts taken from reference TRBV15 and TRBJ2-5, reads DAMVIQNPRYQVTQFGKPVTLSCSQTLNHNVMYWYQQKSSQAPKLLFHYYDKDFNNEADTPDNFQSRRPNTSFCFLDIRSPGLGDTAMYLCATSRDPSSQETQYFGPGTRLLVL.

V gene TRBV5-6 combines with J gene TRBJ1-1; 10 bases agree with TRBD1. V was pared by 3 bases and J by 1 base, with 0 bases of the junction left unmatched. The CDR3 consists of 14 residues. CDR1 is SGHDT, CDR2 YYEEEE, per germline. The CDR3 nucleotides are TGTGCCAGCAGCTGGACAGGGGGGAACACTGAAGCTTTCTTT. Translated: CASSWTGGNTEAFF. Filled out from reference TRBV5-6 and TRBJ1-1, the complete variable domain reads DAGVTQSPTHLIKTRGQQVTLRCSPKSGHDTVSWYQQALGQGPQFIFQYYEEEERQRGNFPDRFSGHQFPNYSSELNVNALLLGDSALYLCASSWTGGNTEAFFGQGTRLTVV.

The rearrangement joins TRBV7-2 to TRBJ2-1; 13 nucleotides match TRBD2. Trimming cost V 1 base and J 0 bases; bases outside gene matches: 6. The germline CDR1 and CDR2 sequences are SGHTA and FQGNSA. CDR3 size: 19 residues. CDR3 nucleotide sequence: TGTGCCAGCAGCTTAGAACCGGGACTAGCGGGGCCCTCCTACAATGAGCAGTTCTTC. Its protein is CASSLEPGLAGPSYNEQFF.